Sequencing of this T cell receptor (beta chain) was carried out in a study of T cells in narcolepsy. About the study: Patients with NT1 or NT2 and healthy control donors were enrolled.

Study results and limitations: Comparing one patient's CSF and blood CD4+ clonotypes highlighted HCRT- and TRIB2-specific autoreactive clonotypes.

Worth noting for this clone: Its antigen is as yet unknown.

Germline CDR1 is SGHDT and CDR2 is YYEEEE. V trimming: 4 bases; J trimming: 13 bases; junction bases outside the gene matches: 10. The CDR3 runs 15 residues. Some clones are missing from TCRdb's copy, which holds only in-frame ones; the method was immunoSEQ multiplex PCR. Found here are about 30,000 clones, 80% to 85% of them singletons; the top ten hold 0.5% to 0.85%. The source of this sequence is a human donor in good health. The sequencing input was memory (CD45RA-) CD4+ T cells from blood. V usage is TRBV5-6 and J usage is TRBJ1-6, with 11 bases lining up with TRBD1. CDR3 DNA: TGTGCCAGCAGCCAGGGGACAGGGGGGAGTCTGCCCCTCCACTTT. It is translated as CASSQGTGGSLPLHF.